This TCR beta chain is from a study of Ad26.COV2.S vaccination and SARS-CoV-2 variants. Sequencing used immunoSEQ multiplex PCR; TCRdb keeps in-frame clones, though not all of them. The sample lists approximately 410,000 clones, approximately 90% occurring once. Details on this clone: Its antigen is not identified.

Treatment noted: around 19 received Ad26.COV2.S at low or high dose, single or two shots; 5 received placebo; per-sample allocation not given. Vaccine and placebo recipients were sampled on day 63 after the first injection. An 18-55-year-old adult in Boston served as donor. Per the germline V gene, CDR1 is SEHNR and CDR2 is FQNEAQ (reference sequence). The V segment lost 5 bases and the J segment 3 bases; nucleotides outside the gene matches: 4. The CDR3 extends over 14 amino acids. General study findings and limits: Spike-specific CD8+ and CD4+ T cell responses reportedly showed substantial breadth after vaccination. Measures of TCR breadth and depth may have fallen short of total T cell responses.

The clonotype was recovered from a person between 18 and 65 years old who received the Ad26.COV2.S COVID-19 vaccine or a placebo. V gene TRBV7-9 combines with J gene TRBJ2-5, with 9 nucleotides matching TRBD1. The sample was peripheral blood, taken in a trial of Ad26.COV2.S vaccine versus placebo. The CDR3 spells CASSGTGSEETQYF. DNA for the CDR3: TGTGCCAGCAGCGGGACAGGGTCTGAAGAGACCCAGTACTTC.